This T cell receptor beta chain was recorded in a study of T-cell reconstitution after alpha-beta-depleted transplantation in children. Study-level results: Newly produced T cells mostly provided counts and TCRbeta diversity after one year, as hyperexpanded clones declined. Surviving recipient T cells and thymic progenitors produced the high day-60 TCRbeta diversity seen in some patients. Reportedly, alpha-beta T cells present about two months post-transplant originated from several hundred expanded clones of graft origin.

The library targeted TCRbeta and was prepared with unique molecular identifiers. In TCRdb, the PCR reads were re-called with MiXCR into one record per CDR3 protein. This repertoire shows about 870,000 distinct CDR3 sequences, 15% to 20% found once; its top ten account for roughly 4.8%. The CDR3 totals 16 residues. Trimming removed 5 bases at V and 3 bases at J, with 17 bases between. Per the germline V gene, CDR1 is SEHNR and CDR2 is FQNEAQ (reference sequence). Worth noting for this clonotype: Its antigen is as yet unknown.

Source: PBMCs, mostly from graft donor cells, taken 360 days after TCRalphabeta/CD19-depleted stem cell transplant. The chain recombines TRBV7-9 with TRBJ1-5, with D unclear. The origin of this receptor is a male patient younger than 18 who had a stem cell transplant for acute lymphoblastic leukemia, so the T cells may come from the graft donor. The CDR3 here is CASSLSGSLVNQPQHF. Written as DNA, the CDR3 is TGTGCCAGCAGCCTCTCAGGCAGCCTCGTCAATCAGCCCCAGCATTTT.